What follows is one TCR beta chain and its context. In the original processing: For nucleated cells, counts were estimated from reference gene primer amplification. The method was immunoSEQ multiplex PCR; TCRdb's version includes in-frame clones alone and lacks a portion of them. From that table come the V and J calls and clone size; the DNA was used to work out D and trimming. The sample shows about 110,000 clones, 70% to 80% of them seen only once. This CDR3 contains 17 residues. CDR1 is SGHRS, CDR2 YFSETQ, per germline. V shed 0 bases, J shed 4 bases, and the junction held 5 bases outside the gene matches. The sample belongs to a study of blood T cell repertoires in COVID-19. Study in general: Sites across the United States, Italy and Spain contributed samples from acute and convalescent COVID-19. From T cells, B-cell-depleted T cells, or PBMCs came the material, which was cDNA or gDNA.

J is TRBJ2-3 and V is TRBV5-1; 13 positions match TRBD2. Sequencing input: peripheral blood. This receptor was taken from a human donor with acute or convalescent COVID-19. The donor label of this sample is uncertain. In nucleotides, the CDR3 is TGCGCCAGCAGCTTGGGACTAGCGGGGGGCAGGGCAGATACGCAGTATTTT. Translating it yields CASSLGLAGGRADTQYF.